This is a list of T cell receptor beta chains from one sample in a study of blood T cell repertoires in COVID-19. Sequencing used immunoSEQ multiplex PCR; TCRdb keeps in-frame clones, though not all of them. This sample has around 480,000 clones; roughly 88% occur once, and the top ten carry 10% to 15%. Sequencing was done on a sample of peripheral blood. These receptors were collected from a woman between 50 and 59 years old with COVID-19, enrolled during active disease. The CDR3 runs from the conserved cysteine through the conserved F or W. The D gene is left open where the match is weak. Rows give clone size only sometimes, using once, few, many, or a class for an expanded clone.

d_call,j_call,v_call,clone_size,cdr3_aa,cdr3_nt
NA,TRBJ2-1,TRBV27,NA,CASSLPGESNEQFF,TGTGCCAGCAGTTTACCCGGGGAAAGTAATGAGCAGTTCTTC
TRBD2,TRBJ2-3,TRBV7-2,NA,CASSWGTSGSTDTQYF,TGTGCCAGCAGCTGGGGGACTAGCGGTAGCACAGATACGCAGTATTTT
NA,TRBJ1-1,TRBV19,NA,CASSVQGITEAFF,TGTGCCAGTAGTGTACAGGGAATAACTGAAGCTTTCTTT
TRBD1,TRBJ2-1,TRBV6-5,NA,CASSGTENEQFF,TGTGCCAGCAGCGGGACAGAAAATGAGCAGTTCTTC
NA,TRBJ2-2,TRBV18,NA,CASSPQGTGELFF,TGTGCCAGCTCGCCCCAGGGAACCGGGGAGCTGTTTTTT
TRBD1,TRBJ1-5,TRBV28,NA,CASSPGTGNQPQHF,TGTGCCAGCTCGCCCGGGACAGGCAATCAGCCCCAGCATTTT
TRBD1,TRBJ2-7,TRBV29-1,few,CSVGDRVLLQYF,TGCAGCGTTGGTGACAGGGTGTTGTTGCAGTACTTC
TRBD2,TRBJ2-3,TRBV2,NA,CASSRSQRGLTDTQYF,TGTGCCAGCAGCCGAAGCCAGCGGGGACTCACAGATACGCAGTATTTT
NA,TRBJ1-4,TRBV4-1,NA,CASSQVGHLNEKLFF,TGCGCCAGCAGCCAGGTTGGACACCTTAATGAAAAACTGTTTTTT
NA,TRBJ1-2,TRBV30,few,CAWSLGQSGYTF,TGTGCCTGGAGTCTTGGACAGTCTGGGTACACCTTC
NA,TRBJ1-2,TRBV9,NA,CASSVDPQVNYGYTF,TGTGCCAGCAGCGTAGACCCACAGGTGAACTATGGCTACACCTTC
TRBD1,TRBJ2-7,TRBV12-3/TRBV12-4,NA,CASSSDRATRQYF,TGTGCCAGCAGTTCGGACAGGGCCACCCGGCAGTACTTC
TRBD1,TRBJ1-3,TRBV9,NA,CASTQDRASSGNTIYF,TGTGCCAGCACCCAAGACAGGGCCTCCTCTGGAAACACCATATATTTT
NA,TRBJ1-1,TRBV7-8,NA,CASSLVQGLVEAFF,TGTGCCAGCAGCTTAGTTCAGGGGCTGGTTGAAGCTTTCTTT
TRBD1,TRBJ1-6,TRBV9,NA,CASSVYRGLYGNSPLHF,TGTGCCAGCAGCGTGTACAGGGGCCTATACGGGAATTCACCCCTCCACTTT
NA,TRBJ1-2,TRBV11-2,NA,CASSLGIWGVNYGYTF,TGTGCCAGCAGCTTAGGAATTTGGGGGGTTAACTATGGCTACACCTTC
TRBD1,TRBJ1-2,TRBV6-5,NA,CASSYRGLGYGYTF,TGTGCCAGCAGCTACAGGGGGCTGGGCTATGGCTACACCTTC
TRBD1,TRBJ1-1,TRBV7-9,NA,CASSRQGGNTEAFF,TGTGCCAGCAGCAGACAGGGGGGAAACACTGAAGCTTTCTTT
TRBD1,TRBJ2-2,TRBV4-1,NA,CASSQRTGGPGELFF,TGCGCCAGCAGCCAAAGGACAGGGGGCCCCGGGGAGCTGTTTTTT
TRBD1,TRBJ2-1,TRBV6-5,NA,CASSYSTGVINNEQFF,TGTGCCAGCAGTTACTCGACAGGGGTAATAAACAATGAGCAGTTCTTC
NA,TRBJ1-1,TRBV5-6,NA,CASSFGGRSEAFF,TGTGCCAGCAGCTTTGGGGGGAGATCTGAAGCTTTCTTT
NA,TRBJ1-5,TRBV2,NA,CASSVSQRYQPQHF,TGTGCCAGCAGTGTGAGCCAGCGATATCAGCCCCAGCATTTT
NA,TRBJ2-1,TRBV19,NA,CASSIDLSRSQKQFF,TGTGCCAGTAGTATAGACCTCTCCAGGTCACAAAAGCAGTTCTTC
TRBD1,TRBJ1-5,TRBV27,NA,CASSLGTGGGNQPQHF,TGTGCCAGCAGTTTAGGGACAGGGGGTGGCAATCAGCCCCAGCATTTT
TRBD1,TRBJ1-2,TRBV9,NA,CASSISGTGASYGYTF,TGTGCCAGCAGCATCTCCGGGACAGGGGCCTCCTATGGCTACACCTTC
NA,TRBJ1-2,TRBV21-1,NA,CASSSRVDSNYGYTF,TGTGCCAGCAGTAGTAGGGTAGACAGCAACTATGGCTACACCTTC
TRBD1,TRBJ2-7,TRBV6-1,once,CASSSTGSSYEQYF,TGTGCCAGCAGTTCGACAGGGAGCTCCTACGAGCAGTACTTC
NA,TRBJ1-1,TRBV9,NA,CASSVDRFAEAFF,TGTGCCAGCAGCGTAGACAGGTTCGCTGAAGCTTTCTTT
NA,TRBJ2-1,TRBV5-8,NA,CASSWGRRTNEQFF,TGTGCCAGCAGCTGGGGTCGCAGGACAAATGAGCAGTTCTTC
NA,TRBJ2-3,TRBV3-1/TRBV3-2,once,CASSPRSGAGSDTQYF,TGTGCCAGCAGCCCCCGCTCCGGAGCGGGTTCGGATACGCAGTATTTT
TRBD1,TRBJ2-5,TRBV10-2,once,CASMSGPPAGGEETQYF,TGCGCCAGCATGAGCGGCCCCCCGGCAGGGGGAGAAGAGACCCAGTACTTC
NA,TRBJ1-3,TRBV6-5,few,CASSYRGSRSGNTIYF,TGTGCCAGCAGTTACAGGGGATCGCGCTCTGGAAACACCATATATTTT
TRBD1,TRBJ1-1,TRBV5-1,NA,CASRHAGTGSWNTEAFF,TGCGCCAGCAGGCACGCCGGGACAGGGTCCTGGAACACTGAAGCTTTCTTT
NA,TRBJ2-5,TRBV11-3,NA,CASSLNPGNWETQYF,TGTGCCAGCAGCTTAAATCCGGGGAATTGGGAGACCCAGTACTTC
NA,TRBJ2-2,TRBV6-1,NA,CASSETGWTATGELFF,TGTGCCAGCAGCGAAACAGGGTGGACGGCGACCGGGGAGCTGTTTTTT
NA,TRBJ1-5,TRBV24-1,few,CATSDSTGFYQPQHF,TGTGCCACCAGTGATTCCACCGGGTTTTATCAGCCCCAGCATTTT
NA,TRBJ1-3,TRBV9,few,CASSPSLSGNTIYF,TGTGCCAGCAGCCCTTCCCTCTCTGGAAACACCATATATTTT
NA,TRBJ1-4,TRBV29-1,NA,CSVGQGGHEKLFF,TGCAGCGTTGGGCAGGGAGGCCATGAAAAACTGTTTTTT
NA,TRBJ2-1,TRBV3-1/TRBV3-2,NA,CASSQSGTGSEDEQFF,TGTGCCAGCAGCCAAAGTGGAACAGGTTCTGAGGATGAGCAGTTCTTC
NA,TRBJ1-3,TRBV19,NA,CASSSQGNGNTIYF,TGTGCCAGTAGTTCCCAGGGCAACGGAAACACCATATATTTT
TRBD1,TRBJ2-7,TRBV11-2,NA,CASSNIAGQGTYEQYF,TGTGCCAGCAGCAACATTGCGGGACAGGGTACCTACGAGCAGTACTTC
TRBD1,TRBJ1-2,TRBV27,few,CASSHQGAERANYGYTF,TGTGCCAGCAGCCACCAGGGGGCAGAGCGAGCTAACTATGGCTACACCTTC
TRBD1,TRBJ2-7,TRBV5-1,NA,CASSTDGQGSYEQYF,TGCGCCAGCAGCACAGACGGACAGGGCTCCTACGAGCAGTACTTC
NA,TRBJ1-2,TRBV29-1,NA,CSVGGGGLYGYTF,TGCAGCGTTGGGGGCGGGGGCCTCTATGGCTACACCTTC
NA,TRBJ2-1,TRBV5-4,NA,CASSLGDNEQFF,TGTGCCAGCAGCTTGGGCGACAATGAGCAGTTCTTC